Each of the 24 T cell receptor beta chains below was sequenced from the same sample in a study of blood T cell repertoires in COVID-19. Sequencing used immunoSEQ multiplex PCR; TCRdb keeps in-frame clones, though not all of them. Of roughly 120,000 clones detected, 79% appear once; the ten largest clones hold almost 4%. The specimen was peripheral blood. The source is a woman aged 80 or older with acute or convalescent COVID-19.

The chain links TRBV2 to TRBJ2-5; 7 bases fit TRBD2. J lost 4 bases, V lost 3 bases, and 2 bases had no gene match. This CDR3 spans 13 amino acids. In germline, CDR1 is SNHLY, CDR2 FYNNEI. CDR3 sequence: CASSDGGRETQYF. CDR3 DNA sequence: TGTGCCAGCAGTGACGGGGGGAGAGAGACCCAGTACTTC.

The CDR3, as DNA: TGTGCCACCAGCAGAGGCTTGGCAGGGGGAGTTGGCACTGAAGCTTTCTTT. Translated, it gives CATSRGLAGGVGTEAFF. The chain is built from TRBV15 and TRBJ1-1, with 7 bases that match TRBD1. Germline V gene lookup returns CDR1 LNHNV and CDR2 YYDKDF (reference sequence). V lost 1 base and J lost 4; bases outside the gene matches: 12. The CDR3 extends over 17 amino acids.

This rearrangement joins TRBV11-2 to TRBJ2-1, with 13 bases lining up with TRBD2. Germline CDR1 SGHAT, CDR2 FQNNGV. With 5 bases clipped from V and 4 bases from J, the junction kept 8 bases outside the gene matches. CDR3 length equals 17 residues. The chain's CDR3 is CASSAGLAGYTYNEQFF. CDR3 bases: TGTGCCAGCAGCGCGGGACTAGCGGGATATACTTACAATGAGCAGTTCTTC.

This clone was found a few times. The V call is TRBV5-4, the J call TRBJ1-1, with no clear D. The germline gives CDR1 SGHNT, CDR2 YYREEE (reference sequence). This CDR3 has 12 residues. V was pared by 5 bases and J by 1 base, with 6 bases between. In nucleotides, the CDR3 is TGTGCCAGCAGTACAGCGAACACTGAAGCTTTCTTT. This encodes CASSTANTEAFF. Supplemented by reference TRBV5-4 and TRBJ1-1, the full variable domain reads ETGVTQSPTHLIKTRGQQVTLRCSSQSGHNTVSWYQQALGQGPQFIFQYYREEENGRGNFPPRFSGLQFPNYSSELNVNALELDDSALYLCASSTANTEAFFGQGTRLTVV.

The chain combines TRBV7-2 with TRBJ2-6; no clear D gene. V was pared by 5 bases and J by 2 bases, with 7 bases between. This CDR3 is 14 amino acids long. Germline CDR1 and CDR2: SGHTA and FQGNSA. The CDR3 sequence is CASSQATGANVLTF. CDR3 in DNA: TGTGCCAGCAGCCAGGCTACTGGGGCCAACGTCCTGACTTTC.

The chain has TRBV11-3 and TRBJ2-2; weak D call: TRBD2 (6 bases). V lost 4 bases and J 8 bases, leaving 14 bases between the germline ends. Germline CDR1 SGHNT, CDR2 YENEEA. CDR3 length equals 14 residues. The CDR3: CASSSGLPMGELFF. The CDR3 nucleotides read TGTGCCAGCAGCTCGGGACTCCCCATGGGGGAGCTGTTTTTT. Full variable domain (rest looked up from reference TRBV11-3 and TRBJ2-2): EAGVVQSPRYKIIEKKQPVAFWCNPISGHNTLYWYLQNLGQGPELLIRYENEEAVDDSQLPKDRFSAERLKGVDSTLKIQPAELGDSAVYLCASSSGLPMGELFFGEGSRLTVL.

The chain joins TRBV5-4 to TRBJ1-2, with 9 bases matching TRBD1. CDR3 length: 19 residues. CDR1 is SGHNT, CDR2 YYREEE, per germline (reference sequence). V shed 3 bases and J 2 bases; nucleotides not matched to a gene: 17. In DNA, the CDR3 is TGTGCCAGCAGCTCACTAATTTGGACAGGGGCGCCGACAAACTATGGCTACACCTTC. Translation: CASSSLIWTGAPTNYGYTF.

The CDR3 nucleotides are TGTGCCAGCAGACCCCCGGGGGTCTACGAGCAGTACTTC. As protein: CASRPPGVYEQYF. The chain carries TRBV6-5 and TRBJ2-7; D possibly corresponds to TRBD2 (6 bases). Germline V gene lookup returns CDR1 MNHEY and CDR2 SVGAGI. This CDR3 contains 13 residues. V was cut by 6 bases and J by 3 bases, with 12 bases left in between.

The chain employs TRBV7-2 and TRBJ2-7; 7 bases fit TRBD1. The length of the CDR3 is 12 residues. The germline CDR1 and CDR2 sequences are SGHTA and FQGNSA. V lost 5 bases, J lost 6 bases, and 4 bases stayed unmatched. The CDR3 region is CASSENRGEQYF. The CDR3 DNA is TGTGCCAGCAGCGAAAACAGGGGCGAGCAGTACTTC.

The CDR3 sequence: CASSLEGLALAYEQYF. The CDR3 nucleotides are TGCGCCAGCAGCTTGGAGGGACTAGCATTGGCCTACGAGCAGTACTTC. J is TRBJ2-7 and V is TRBV5-1; 9 positions agree with TRBD2. V trimming: 0 bases; J trimming: 2 bases; junction bases outside the gene matches: 6. From germline, CDR1 is SGHRS and CDR2 YFSETQ. This CDR3 has 16 residues. The whole variable domain, filled in from reference TRBV5-1 and TRBJ2-7, reads KAGVTQTPRYLIKTRGQQVTLSCSPISGHRSVSWYQQTPGQGLQFLFEYFSETQRNKGNFPGRFSGRQFSNSRSEMNVSTLELGDSALYLCASSLEGLALAYEQYFGPGTRLTVT.

The rearrangement joins TRBV7-2 to TRBJ1-6; D perhaps matches TRBD1 (5 bases). Trimming took 5 bases from V and 6 from J, leaving 8 bases between them. The CDR3 has 13 residues. CDR1 is SGHTA and CDR2 is FQGNSA in the germline V gene. As DNA, the CDR3 is TGTGCCAGCAGCCCCCAGGGTAATTCACCCCTCCACTTT. As protein: CASSPQGNSPLHF.

The V and J genes are TRBV6-2 or TRBV6-3 and TRBJ1-1; D gene uncertain. CDR1 is MNHEY and CDR2 is SVGEGT in the germline V gene. The CDR3 extends over 14 amino acids. Trimming shortened V by 5 bases and J by 0 bases, and 10 bases separated the two germline ends. This CDR3 reads CASSPYTVNTEAFF. Here the CDR3 DNA reads TGTGCCAGCAGTCCGTATACAGTGAACACTGAAGCTTTCTTT.

V usage is TRBV9 and J usage is TRBJ1-2, with 7 bases lining up with TRBD1. The CDR3 is 15 residues long. After removal of 3 bases from V and 3 bases from J, the junction contained 8 bases not matched to a gene. CDR1 and CDR2 from the germline V gene are SGDLS and YYNGEE. The CDR3 protein is CASSARQGSHYGYTF. CDR3 bases: TGTGCCAGCAGCGCCAGACAGGGAAGTCACTATGGCTACACCTTC.

The count of this clone is one. This chain uses TRBV6-5 with TRBJ1-2; D is unresolved. The CDR3 loop spans 14 amino acids. The V end was cut by 4 bases, the J end by 2 bases, with 11 bases between. Looked up from germline, CDR1 is MNHEY and CDR2 is SVGAGI. The chain's CDR3 is CASSSRERNYGYTF. The CDR3 bases are TGTGCCAGCAGTTCACGGGAACGGAACTATGGCTACACCTTC.

This chain joins TRBV7-9 and TRBJ2-3, with a weak D call TRBD2 (5 bases). Germline values: CDR1 SEHNR, CDR2 FQNEAQ (reference sequence). Trimming removed 6 bases from V and 5 bases from J, with 9 bases in between. This CDR3 region has 12 residues. CDR3 sequence reads: CASRRTEDTQYF. CDR3 coding DNA: TGTGCCAGCAGGCGGACTGAAGATACGCAGTATTTT.

The rearrangement uses TRBV18 and TRBJ1-1; TRBD1 agrees at 9 bases. Trimming removed 2 bases from V and 4 bases from J; junction bases left unmatched: 11. The CDR3 is made up of 17 amino acids. The germline gives CDR1 KGHSH, CDR2 LQKENI. This chain's CDR3 is CASSPRTGERVSTEAFF. The DNA for the CDR3 is TGTGCCAGCTCACCAAGGACAGGGGAGAGGGTAAGCACTGAAGCTTTCTTT.

The chain combines TRBV6-1 with TRBJ2-7; 9 bases map to TRBD2. Unmatched junction bases numbered 10, after V lost 4 bases and J lost 0 bases. Germline CDR1 reads MNHNS; CDR2 reads SASEGT. The CDR3 runs 17 residues. In DNA form, the CDR3 reads TGTGCCAGCAGTGCCGCTAGCGGGACCCAGAACTCCTACGAGCAGTACTTC. Translating gives CASSAASGTQNSYEQYF.

J is TRBJ1-5 and V is TRBV18; D gene ambiguous. The CDR3 consists of 14 residues. V lost 2 bases, J lost 2 bases, and 7 bases lay in between. Germline V gives CDR1 KGHSH, CDR2 LQKENI. The DNA of the CDR3 is TGTGCCAGCTCACCAATGGGCGGCAATCAGCCCCAGCATTTT. As protein: CASSPMGGNQPQHF.

There are a few counts of this clone. This chain links TRBV10-1 with TRBJ2-1; no definite D call. CDR1 and CDR2 (germline): WNHNN, SYGVQD (reference sequence). Trimming left V 4 bases short and J 0 bases short, with 4 bases between. The CDR3 is 13 amino acids. The CDR3 is CASSASSYNEQFF. CDR3 in DNA: TGCGCCAGCAGTGCCAGCTCCTACAATGAGCAGTTCTTC.

J is TRBJ2-7 and V is TRBV28, with a weak D call TRBD2 (6 bases). Germline V lookup: CDR1 MDHEN, CDR2 SYDVKM. The CDR3 length is 13 residues. DNA for the CDR3: TGTGCCAGCAGAATTTCGCCGGGACTTCCAGTACACGTC. Translation gives CASRISPGLPVHV.

This clone was seen a single time. The chain combines TRBV7-9 with TRBJ1-2, with a weak D call TRBD1 (5 bases). This CDR3 region has 12 residues. CDR1 and CDR2 from the germline V gene are SEHNR and FQNEAQ (reference sequence). The ends were cut back, 5 bases at V and 7 bases at J, with 11 bases in the middle. CDR3 loop: CASSPRTIGYTF. DNA for the CDR3: TGTGCCAGCAGCCCCCGGACAATTGGCTACACCTTC.

The gene calls are TRBV15 and TRBJ2-5; 11 bases are shared with TRBD1. Per the germline V gene, CDR1 is LNHNV and CDR2 is YYDKDF (reference sequence). The CDR3 extends over 17 amino acids. Unmatched junction bases numbered 13, after V lost 5 bases and J lost 5 bases. In nucleotides, the CDR3 is TGTGCCACCAGCGCTGGGGGGGACAGGGGGTTTCAGGAGACCCAGTACTTC. It specifies CATSAGGDRGFQETQYF.

The chain joins TRBV25-1 to TRBJ2-7; the D is unclear. Germline V gene sequence: CDR1 MGHDK, CDR2 SYGVNS. This CDR3 is built from 14 residues. Trimming pared 3 bases from V and 2 bases from J, leaving 11 bases between. This CDR3 is CASSDRRVPYEQYF. The CDR3 DNA follows: TGTGCCAGCAGTGACCGCCGGGTCCCCTACGAGCAGTACTTC.

This sequence joins TRBV4-1 and TRBJ2-1; TRBD2 matches 11 bases. The germline V gene encodes CDR1 MGHRA and CDR2 YSYEKL. The CDR3 spans 17 residues. V lost 0 bases, J lost 4 bases, and 5 bases stayed unmatched. The CDR3 sequence is CASSQDKGLAEYNEQFF. CDR3 nucleotide sequence: TGCGCCAGCAGCCAAGATAAGGGACTAGCGGAGTACAATGAGCAGTTCTTC.